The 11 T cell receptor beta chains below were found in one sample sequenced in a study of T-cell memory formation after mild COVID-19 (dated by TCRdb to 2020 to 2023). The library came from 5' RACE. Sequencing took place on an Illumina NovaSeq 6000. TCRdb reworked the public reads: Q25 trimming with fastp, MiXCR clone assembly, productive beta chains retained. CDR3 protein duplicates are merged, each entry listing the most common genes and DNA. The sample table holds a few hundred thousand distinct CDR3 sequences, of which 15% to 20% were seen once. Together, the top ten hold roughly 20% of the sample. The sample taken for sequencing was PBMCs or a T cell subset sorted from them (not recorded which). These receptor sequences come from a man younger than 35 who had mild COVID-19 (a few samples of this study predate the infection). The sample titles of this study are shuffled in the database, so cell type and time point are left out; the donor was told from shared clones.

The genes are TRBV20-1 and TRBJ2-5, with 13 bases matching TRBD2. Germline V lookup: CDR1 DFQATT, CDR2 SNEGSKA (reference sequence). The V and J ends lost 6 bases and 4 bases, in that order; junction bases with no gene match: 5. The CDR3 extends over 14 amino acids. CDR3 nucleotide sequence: TGCAGTGCACTAGCGGGGGGGCCCGGAGAGACCCAGTACTTC. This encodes CSALAGGPGETQYF.

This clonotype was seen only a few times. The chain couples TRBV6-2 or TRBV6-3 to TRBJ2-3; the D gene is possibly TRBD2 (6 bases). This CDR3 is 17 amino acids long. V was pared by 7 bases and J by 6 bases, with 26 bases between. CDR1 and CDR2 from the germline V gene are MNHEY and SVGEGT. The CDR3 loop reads CASTLSGGYGREDTQYF. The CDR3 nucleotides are TGTGCCAGCACCCTGTCGGGCGGGTATGGTCGGGAGGATACGCAGTATTTT.

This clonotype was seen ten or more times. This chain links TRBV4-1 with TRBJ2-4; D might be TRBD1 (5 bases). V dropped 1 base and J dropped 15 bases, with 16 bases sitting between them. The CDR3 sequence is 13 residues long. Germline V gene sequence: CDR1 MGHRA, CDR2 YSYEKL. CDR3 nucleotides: TGCGCCAGCAGCCAAGTCGGCGCCAGGGTTGGGTACTTC. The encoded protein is CASSQVGARVGYF.

This chain's CDR3 is CASSGVGSDTEAFF. The CDR3 DNA reads TGTGCCAGCAGCGGGGTAGGGTCTGACACTGAAGCTTTCTTT. The V gene is TRBV5-6, the J gene TRBJ1-1; D not resolved. Germline CDR1 is SGHDT and CDR2 is YYEEEE. Trimming stripped 4 bases from V and 3 bases from J, with 13 bases between. CDR3 size: 14 residues. Full variable domain (remainder filled in from reference TRBV5-6 and TRBJ1-1): DAGVTQSPTHLIKTRGQQVTLRCSPKSGHDTVSWYQQALGQGPQFIFQYYEEEERQRGNFPDRFSGHQFPNYSSELNVNALLLGDSALYLCASSGVGSDTEAFFGQGTRLTVV.

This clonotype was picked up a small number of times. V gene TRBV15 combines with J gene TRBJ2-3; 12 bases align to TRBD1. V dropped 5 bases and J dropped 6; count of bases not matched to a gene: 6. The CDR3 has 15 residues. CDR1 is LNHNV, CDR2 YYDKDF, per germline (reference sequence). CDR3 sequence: CATSLGDRGPDTQYF. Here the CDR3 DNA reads TGTGCCACCAGCTTGGGGGACAGGGGGCCGGATACGCAGTATTTT.

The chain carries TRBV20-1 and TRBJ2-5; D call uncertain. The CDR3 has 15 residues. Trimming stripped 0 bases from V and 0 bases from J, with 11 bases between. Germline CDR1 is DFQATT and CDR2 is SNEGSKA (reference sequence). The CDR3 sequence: CSARDELGYQETQYF. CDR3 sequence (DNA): TGCAGTGCTAGAGACGAGTTAGGGTACCAAGAGACCCAGTACTTC.

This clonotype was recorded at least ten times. The CDR3 DNA reads TGCGCCAGCAGTCGGGGGTGGGTCGAGCAGTACGTC. This sequence encodes CASSRGWVEQYV. The chain uses TRBV10-2 and TRBJ2-7, with a tentative D call TRBD2 (6 bases). The CDR3 sequence is 12 residues long. V lost 5 bases and J 6 bases, leaving 11 bases between the germline ends. The germline gives CDR1 WSHSY, CDR2 SAAADI.

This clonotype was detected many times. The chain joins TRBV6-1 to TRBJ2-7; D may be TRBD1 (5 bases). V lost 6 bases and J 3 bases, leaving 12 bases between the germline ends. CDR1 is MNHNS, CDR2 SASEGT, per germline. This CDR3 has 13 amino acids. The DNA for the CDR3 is TGTGCCAGCAGCGAGACAGTTATCTACGAGCAGTACGTC. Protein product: CASSETVIYEQYV.

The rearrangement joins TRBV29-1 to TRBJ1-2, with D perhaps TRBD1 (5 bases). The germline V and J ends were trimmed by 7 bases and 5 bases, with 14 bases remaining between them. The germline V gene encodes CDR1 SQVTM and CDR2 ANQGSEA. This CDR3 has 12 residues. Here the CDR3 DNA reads TGCAGCGACCGACAGTTCTCATATGGCTACACCTTC. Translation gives CSDRQFSYGYTF.

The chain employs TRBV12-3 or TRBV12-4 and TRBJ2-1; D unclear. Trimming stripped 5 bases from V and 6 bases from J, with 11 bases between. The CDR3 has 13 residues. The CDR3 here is CASSPRGANEQFF. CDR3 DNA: TGTGCCAGCAGTCCCCGTGGAGCCAATGAGCAGTTCTTC.

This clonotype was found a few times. The CDR3, as DNA: TGTGCCAGCAGCTTACTCGGGCCCTACGAGCAGTACGTC. Its protein is CASSLLGPYEQYV. This sequence joins TRBV5-5 and TRBJ2-7; D not certain. The germline gives CDR1 SGHKS, CDR2 YYEKEE (reference sequence). This CDR3 comprises 13 residues. V dropped 2 bases and J dropped 2 bases, with 8 bases sitting between them.